This T cell receptor beta chain was documented in a study of blood T cell repertoires in COVID-19. For the study at large: Sources were T cells, B-cell-depleted T cells, or PBMCs; the material itself was cDNA or gDNA.

How the authors handled the data: Reference gene primer amplification in the assay estimated nucleated cell counts. Assay used: immunoSEQ multiplex PCR; TCRdb lists only in-frame clones, some missing. That table supplies the V and J calls and clone size; D and trimming were determined from the DNA. The sample has more than 300,000 clones, around 83% seen once. A single count supports this clone. There are 15 residues in the CDR3. Germline V lookup: CDR1 LNHDA, CDR2 SQIVND (reference sequence). Deletions cut 6 bases from V and 2 bases from J, with 14 bases between. This receptor was taken from a woman in her 50s with acute or convalescent COVID-19. This rearrangement joins TRBV19 to TRBJ1-5, with D tentatively TRBD1 (5 bases). Sequenced: peripheral blood. The CDR3 DNA is TGTGCCAGTAGGGCGGTCGGGGGGGGCAATCAGCCCCAGCATTTT. Amino acid sequence: CASRAVGGGNQPQHF. The full variable domain, in which reference TRBV19 and TRBJ1-5 provide the parts outside the CDR3, is DGGITQSPKYLFRKEGQNVTLSCEQNLNHDAMYWYRQDPGQGLRLIYYSQIVNDFQKGDIAEGYSVSREKKESFPLTVTSAQKNPTAFYLCASRAVGGGNQPQHFGDGTRLSIL.